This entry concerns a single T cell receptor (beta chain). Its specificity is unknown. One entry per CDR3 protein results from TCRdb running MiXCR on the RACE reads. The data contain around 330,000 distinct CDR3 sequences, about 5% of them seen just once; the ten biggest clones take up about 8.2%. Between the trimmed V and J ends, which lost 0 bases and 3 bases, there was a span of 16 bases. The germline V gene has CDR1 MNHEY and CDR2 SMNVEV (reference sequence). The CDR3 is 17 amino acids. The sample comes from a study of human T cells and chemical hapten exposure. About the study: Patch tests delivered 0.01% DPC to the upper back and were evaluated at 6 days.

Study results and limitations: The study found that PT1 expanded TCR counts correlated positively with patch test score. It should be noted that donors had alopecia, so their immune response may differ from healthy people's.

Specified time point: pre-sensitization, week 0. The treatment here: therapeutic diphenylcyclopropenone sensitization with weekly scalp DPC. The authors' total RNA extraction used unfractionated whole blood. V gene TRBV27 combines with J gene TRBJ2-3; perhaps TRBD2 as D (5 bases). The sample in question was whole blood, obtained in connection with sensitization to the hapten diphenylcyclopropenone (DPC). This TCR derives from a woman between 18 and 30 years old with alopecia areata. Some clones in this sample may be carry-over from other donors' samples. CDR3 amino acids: CASSLSPLGVGTDTQYF. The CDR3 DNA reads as TGTGCCAGCAGTTTATCGCCCCTCGGGGTTGGAACAGATACGCAGTATTTT.